The rows below give T cell receptor beta chains drawn from one sample of a study of CDR3 diversity in severe acne. TCRdb reprocessed the PCR reads with MiXCR, giving one entry per CDR3 protein. This sample has fewer than 90,000 distinct CDR3 sequences, with around 47% found just once. Material for sequencing was blood. The receptors were sampled from a male donor with severe acne vulgaris. The CDR3 runs from the conserved cysteine through the conserved F or W. The D gene is left open where the match is weak. Size tells how often a clone was seen (once, few, many) or the class of an expanded clone, and some rows leave it out.

V gene	D gene	clone size	J gene	CDR3 DNA	CDR3 protein
TRBV6-6	TRBD2	NA	TRBJ2-7	TGTGCCAGTGGGAATGGAGCGGGGGCGGAGCAGTACTTC	CASGNGAGAEQYF
TRBV6-5	NA	NA	TRBJ2-5	TGTGCCAGCAGTACCTTTCGCCCGTCTGACCAATACCAAGAGACCCAGTACTTC	CASSTFRPSDQYQETQYF
TRBV6-1	NA	NA	TRBJ1-2	TGTGCCAGCAGTTGGGACCCCTATGGCTACACCTTC	CASSWDPYGYTF
TRBV6-6	NA	many	TRBJ1-4	TGTGCCAGCAGCCGAGGGGGAACTAATGAAAAACTGTTTTTT	CASSRGGTNEKLFF
TRBV7-3	NA	NA	TRBJ1-1	TGTGCCAGCAGCTTACTCCCGACAGGCTTCGGTGAAGCTTTCTTT	CASSLLPTGFGEAFF
TRBV11-1	TRBD2	many	TRBJ2-5	TGTGCCAGCAGCCGACTAGCGGGAGAGAGCAAGACCCAGTACTTC	CASSRLAGESKTQYF
TRBV7-8	TRBD2	NA	TRBJ2-7	TGTGCCAGCAGCTCGCGGGGACTAGCGGGAGGGCCGATCGAGCAGTACTTC	CASSSRGLAGGPIEQYF
TRBV20-1	NA	NA	TRBJ2-7	TGCAGTGCTAGAGAGGAGGGTACCTACGAGCAGTACTTC	CSAREEGTYEQYF
TRBV6-6	NA	many	TRBJ2-2	TGTGCCAGCCGAAGCGGAAAGAACACCGGGGAGCTGTTTTTT	CASRSGKNTGELFF
TRBV15	NA	NA	TRBJ2-2	TGTGCCACCAGCACGGACAGACACACCGGGGAGCTGTTTTTT	CATSTDRHTGELFF
TRBV7-3	NA	NA	TRBJ2-7	TGTGCCAGCAGCTTAACAGGGGACCACGAGCAGTACTTC	CASSLTGDHEQYF
TRBV16	NA	few	TRBJ2-1	TGTGCCAGCAGCCTCCAGGGGGGTGAGCAGTTCTTC	CASSLQGGEQFF
TRBV28	NA	few	TRBJ2-2	TGTGCCAGCAGCCCTAGGAGGGAGTTTAACACCGGGGAGCTGTTTTTT	CASSPRREFNTGELFF
TRBV29-1	NA	NA	TRBJ1-1	TGCAGCGTTCACGCCTCCTTGGACGCTGAAGCTTTCTTT	CSVHASLDAEAFF
TRBV29-1	TRBD2	NA	TRBJ2-7	TGCAGCGTTGGGCCTAGCGGGAGCCACGAGCAGTACTTC	CSVGPSGSHEQYF
TRBV12-3/TRBV12-4	NA	NA	TRBJ2-3	NA	CASSFCASGEHRGSGQNTQYF
TRBV2	NA	NA	TRBJ2-7	TGTGCCAGCAGTGAAGCGAGGGCTGAGCAGTACTTC	CASSEARAEQYF
TRBV7-7	NA	NA	TRBJ2-1	TGTGTTAGCAGCTTAGATCCGGGAAGCTCCTACAATGAGCAGTTCTTC	CVSSLDPGSSYNEQFF
TRBV14	NA	NA	TRBJ1-2	TGTGCCAGCAGCCGACGTGCGGGTCCTAACTATGGCTACACCTTC	CASSRRAGPNYGYTF
TRBV20-1	NA	NA	TRBJ2-2	TGCAGTGCTAGAGACGTGGGGTTT	CSARDVGF
TRBV27	NA	NA	TRBJ2-1	TGTGCCAGCAGTTTAGAGGGAATAGCGGTCAATGAGCAGTTCTTC	CASSLEGIAVNEQFF
TRBV6-5	TRBD2	NA	TRBJ2-1	TGTGCCGGCAGTTTCCTCCCTAGCGGCGGGGAGCTGTTCTTC	CAGSFLPSGGELFF